A selection of T cell receptor beta chains follows, all from one sample in a study of graft-versus-host responses after intestinal transplantation. The table came from immunoSEQ multiplex PCR; TCRdb's copy has only in-frame clones and leaves some out. The top ten clones hold over 15% of a sample with about 37,000 clones, about 90% of them seen once. The material sequenced was ileum tissue, taken 200 to 210 days after intestinal transplant. Receptor source: a human patient who received an intestinal transplant, so some T cells may come from the graft donor. Both conserved end residues are part of each CDR3. For some rows the clone size is stated as once, few or many, or as a class when expanded; others skip it.

>TRBJ2-3|NA|TRBV7-7
CASSSTSGTADTQYF
>TRBJ2-7|NA|TRBV4-1
CASSPDGSYEQYF
>TRBJ1-4|NA|TRBV29-1
CSGTGSINEKLFF
>TRBJ1-2|NA|TRBV28
CASSRTDTYGYTF
>TRBJ2-7|NA|TRBV28
CASSLRRRGPSYEQYF
>TRBJ1-6|NA|TRBV30
CACTLQGWGTNSPLHF
>TRBJ1-6|NA|TRBV30
CAWGPGQGAPLHF
>TRBJ2-7|NA|TRBV18
CASSPRRHPSRPSYEQYF
>TRBJ2-7|NA|TRBV7-8
CASSPWTSGGAGEQYF
>TRBJ2-7|NA|TRBV4-2
CASSQGGRDRASYEQYF
>NA|NA|TRBV6-1
CASTDYSHEQYF
>TRBJ1-5|NA|TRBV7-6
CASSPGTGVQPQHF
>TRBJ1-3|NA|TRBV10-3
CAISGGQLGSGNTIYF
>TRBJ1-6|NA|TRBV7-2
CASSLFPSPLHF
>TRBJ1-4|NA|TRBV5-1
CASSPTGGATNEKLFF
>TRBJ2-7|NA|TRBV5-1
CASSFVPGGEQYF
>TRBJ1-2|NA|TRBV5-6
CASSATGTPGYTF
>TRBJ1-3|NA|TRBV15
CATSRGTTSGNTIYF
>TRBJ2-7|NA|TRBV7-9
CASSPSGGSEQYF
>TRBJ2-1|NA|TRBV5-1
CASSLVGGGYNEQFF
>TRBJ1-5|NA|TRBV5-6
CASRAGDSNQPQHF
>TRBJ1-4|NA|TRBV6-1
CASSEAFTTTNEKLFF
>TRBJ2-7|few|TRBV2
CASSARGLGSYEQYF
>TRBJ2-3|NA|TRBV5-6
CASSSSVYLTDTQYF
>TRBJ2-1|NA|TRBV5-1
CASSPRLGTSGFYNEQFF
>TRBJ2-7|NA|TRBV15
CATSRDSGNEQYF
>TRBJ2-5|NA|TRBV7-2
CASSLVEETQYF
>TRBJ2-2|few|TRBV11-2
CASSLVKRANTGELFF
>TRBJ2-1|NA|TRBV7-2
CASSFSGSGYNEQFF
>TRBJ2-1|NA|TRBV7-9
CASRGPAAPNEQFF
>TRBJ1-2|NA|TRBV27
CASRDRWTDGYTF
>TRBJ1-2|NA|TRBV5-6
CASSLGGRPYGYTF
>TRBJ2-7|NA|TRBV6-5
CASRGVAGEQYF
>TRBJ2-7|NA|TRBV28
CASSPTGGADFEQYF
>TRBJ2-2|NA|TRBV10-3
CANRQETNTGELFF
>TRBJ2-1|NA|TRBV6-6
CASSVTAPGGIF
>TRBJ2-1|NA|TRBV5-4
CASSLASGVKYNEQFF